These 16 T cell receptor beta chains share one sample of origin, sequenced in a study of T cells in Graves' hyperthyroidism and ophthalmopathy. Amplification targeted TCR beta CDR3 regions from RNA transcripts. An initial round of RT-PCR targeting the TCR CDR3 relied on the HTBI primer set. TCRdb reanalysed the multiplex PCR reads using MiXCR and keeps one entry per CDR3 protein. The profile shows more than 650,000 distinct CDR3 sequences, around 15% of them singletons. Sequences were obtained from blood. These receptors were obtained from a woman between 18 and 30 years old with Graves' hyperthyroidism.

This clonotype has ten or more counts. The chain uses TRBV2 and TRBJ2-1; 14 nucleotides agree with TRBD2. The trim removed 9 bases at V and 7 bases at J, leaving 5 bases unmatched. Germline V CDR1 and CDR2: SNHLY, FYNNEI. This CDR3 spans 14 amino acids. CDR3 sequence reads: CARRLAGGRNEQFF. The DNA of the CDR3 is TGTGCCAGGAGACTAGCGGGAGGGAGGAATGAGCAGTTCTTC.

J is TRBJ2-4 and V is TRBV12-3 or TRBV12-4; TRBD2 is a possible D gene (6 bases). The CDR3 has 12 residues. Trimming took off 3 bases at V and 6 bases at J, with 6 bases between the two ends. The CDR3 sequence: CASSLGLNIQYF. CDR3 DNA sequence: TGTGCCAGCAGTTTGGGACTAAACATTCAGTACTTC.

The sample holds many counts of this clonotype. V is TRBV7-2 and J is TRBJ2-5, with 12 positions matching TRBD2. Losses at the gene ends were 5 bases for V and 4 bases for J; bases not matched to a gene: 11. The CDR3 is 17 residues long. Germline CDR1 is SGHTA and CDR2 is FQGNSA. This CDR3 reads CASSLGLAGTWGETQYF. The CDR3 nucleotides read TGTGCCAGCAGCCTCGGACTAGCGGGAACGTGGGGAGAGACCCAGTACTTC.

This clonotype appeared once. V and J are TRBV6-1 and TRBJ2-3; 10 bases are a match to TRBD2. The V and J ends lost 6 bases and 12 bases, in that order; junction bases with no gene match: 9. Germline assignment: CDR1 MNHNS and CDR2 SASEGT. The CDR3 covers 13 residues. The CDR3 region is CASSETSGNRQYF. CDR3 nucleotides: TGTGCCAGCAGCGAAACTAGCGGGAACCGCCAGTATTTT.

The chain combines TRBV4-1 with TRBJ2-1, with D uncertain. The V end lost 4 bases, the J end lost 7 bases, and 11 bases lay between the germline ends. Germline-derived CDR1 and CDR2 are MGHRA and YSYEKL. CDR3 length: 13 residues. CDR3 loop: CASSPYRGNEQFF. The CDR3 coding sequence is TGCGCCAGCAGCCCTTATCGTGGTAATGAGCAGTTCTTC.

The sample holds a few counts of this clonotype. The gene calls are TRBV6-7 and TRBJ2-4, with D perhaps matching TRBD2 (7 bases). TRBV6-7 is identified as an open reading frame with a role that is uncertain. The CDR3 spans 18 residues. Trimming removed 7 bases from V and 0 bases from J, with 22 bases in between. CDR3 bases: TGTGCCAGCATCCAGCGGGGACAAGGTCTGATAGCCAAAAACATTCAGTACTTC. As protein: CASIQRGQGLIAKNIQYF.

This clonotype showed up many times. The chain joins TRBV11-2 to TRBJ2-4; 11 bases are shared with TRBD2. From germline, CDR1 is SGHAT and CDR2 FQNNGV. The length of the CDR3 is 14 residues. V lost 3 bases and J lost 6; bases outside the gene matches: 1. Here the CDR3 DNA reads TGTGCCAGCAGCTTCGGGACTAGCGGAAACATTCAGTACTTC. Protein product: CASSFGTSGNIQYF. Based on the CDR3 plus reference TRBV11-2 and TRBJ2-4, the full variable domain is EAGVAQSPRYKIIEKRQSVAFWCNPISGHATLYWYQQILGQGPKLLIQFQNNGVVDDSQLPKDRFSAERLKGVDSTLKIQPAKLEDSAVYLCASSFGTSGNIQYFGAGTRLSVL.

The J gene is TRBJ2-2, the V gene TRBV27, with TRBD1 matching over 9 bases. V was clipped by 6 bases and J by 6 bases; unmatched bases: 14. The CDR3 spans 17 residues. Germline V gives CDR1 MNHEY, CDR2 SMNVEV (reference sequence). The CDR3 reads CASSYRVTGGRAGELFF. DNA of the CDR3: TGTGCCAGCAGCTACAGGGTGACAGGGGGTCGGGCCGGGGAGCTGTTTTTT.

The chain carries TRBV5-1 and TRBJ1-1; 7 bases are shared with TRBD1. V lost 2 bases and J lost 1; bases outside the gene matches: 5. CDR1 SGHRS and CDR2 YFSETQ come from the germline V gene. The CDR3 totals 15 residues. CDR3 amino acids: CASSLNRGENTEAFF. CDR3 sequence (DNA): TGCGCCAGCAGCTTAAACAGGGGTGAGAACACTGAAGCTTTCTTT.

The chain is built from TRBV13 and TRBJ1-2; D gene unclear. Germline loops: CDR1 PRHDT, CDR2 FYEKMQ (reference sequence). The V and J ends lost 6 bases and 6 bases respectively, with 11 bases between them. The CDR3 runs 12 residues. The CDR3 DNA reads TGTGCCAGCAGTCGGCTTGTTAATGGCTACACCTTC. Protein: CASSRLVNGYTF.

Ten or more counts support this clonotype. V usage is TRBV29-1 and J usage is TRBJ2-1; 8 nucleotides match TRBD2. V gave up 2 bases and J gave up 9 bases; unmatched junction bases: 9. The CDR3 is made up of 14 amino acids. From germline, CDR1 is SQVTM and CDR2 ANQGSEA. This CDR3 reads CSVESGGPMVEQFF. CDR3 nucleotide sequence: TGCAGCGTTGAATCGGGAGGGCCAATGGTTGAGCAGTTCTTC.

The table lists this clonotype with many counts. The chain carries TRBV18 and TRBJ1-1; D remains ambiguous. This CDR3 has 13 amino acids. Germline V gene sequence: CDR1 KGHSH, CDR2 LQKENI. V lost 1 base, J lost 3 bases, and 6 bases lay in between. The DNA of the CDR3 is TGTGCCAGCTCACCACTCTTAGACACTGAAGCTTTCTTT. It codes for CASSPLLDTEAFF.

To note about this clonotype: It may be a read error: a sequence one base away is much more abundant. CDR3 in DNA: TGTGCCAGCAGCTTAGGGGGACAGCCTCAGTACAATGAGCAGTTCTTC. It yields the protein CASSLGGQPQYNEQFF. This chain connects TRBV11-1 to TRBJ2-1, with TRBD1 matching 7 bases. CDR1 is SGHAT, CDR2 FQDESV, per germline (reference sequence). V lost 1 base to trimming and J lost 4 bases; unmatched junction nucleotides: 7. The CDR3 is 16 residues long.

This clonotype has a count of ten or more. The chain employs TRBV27 and TRBJ2-1; TRBD2 matches 14 bases. Germline CDR1 reads MNHEY; CDR2 reads SMNVEV (reference sequence). CDR3 length: 16 residues. Germline trimming cut 7 bases from V and 7 bases from J; bases unmatched to any gene: 9. CDR3 loop: CASTAGTSGSGNEQFF. The DNA for the CDR3 is TGTGCCAGCACGGCCGGGACTAGCGGGAGTGGGAATGAGCAGTTCTTC.

The V and J genes are TRBV7-9 and TRBJ2-1; TRBD2 matches 13 bases. The trim removed 5 bases at V and 8 bases at J, leaving 15 bases unmatched. This CDR3 is 18 amino acids long. Germline loops: CDR1 SEHNR, CDR2 FQNEAQ (reference sequence). CDR3 sequence: CASSPEGLAGPRGDEQFF. The CDR3 DNA reads TGTGCCAGCAGCCCAGAGGGACTAGCGGGACCCCGCGGCGATGAGCAGTTCTTC.

This clonotype was counted ten times or more. This rearrangement joins TRBV20-1 to TRBJ2-2; 8 bases agree with TRBD1. This CDR3 region has 13 residues. Germline CDR1 is DFQATT and CDR2 is SNEGSKA (reference sequence). The CDR3 here is CSADRENTGELFF. CDR3 in DNA: TGCAGCGCGGACAGGGAGAACACCGGGGAGCTGTTTTTT.